Listed below are T cell receptor beta chains from one sample, sequenced in a study of T cell changes during pregnancy in multiple sclerosis. Profiled with immunoSEQ multiplex PCR; TCRdb holds only in-frame clones, not every one. The data show some 51,000 clones, 94% seen once. The source material was CD8+ T cells from peripheral blood mononuclear cells, sampled in the first trimester of pregnancy. These receptors were taken from a female donor with multiple sclerosis, enrolled in a pregnancy study. The CDR3 runs from the conserved cysteine through the conserved F or W. A D gene is named only where the DNA matches it firmly. Clone sizes are given selectively: once, few, many, or a class where the clone is expanded.

j_gene	abundance	v_gene	d_gene	CDR3aa	CDR3nt
TRBJ2-1	.	TRBV11-3	.	CASSPTFEISYNEQFF	TGTGCCAGCAGTCCCACATTTGAAATCAGCTACAATGAGCAGTTCTTC
TRBJ2-7	.	TRBV6-5	.	CASSYSDPHTYEQYF	TGTGCCAGCAGTTACTCCGATCCCCACACCTACGAGCAGTACTTC
TRBJ2-7	.	TRBV5-4	TRBD2	CASSFRLAGSYEQYF	TGTGCCAGCAGCTTCCGACTAGCGGGGTCCTACGAGCAGTACTTC
TRBJ2-1	.	TRBV4-3	.	CASSQDRDGGRYEQFF	TGCGCCAGCAGCCAAGATCGTGACGGGGGGCGGTATGAGCAGTTCTTC
TRBJ1-5	.	TRBV23-1	TRBD1	CASSQSVGGQGAQPQHF	TGCGCCAGCAGTCAATCGGTCGGTGGGCAGGGGGCCCAGCCCCAGCATTTT
TRBJ1-2	.	TRBV6-1	TRBD1	CASSGDRYRVYGYTF	TGTGCCAGCAGTGGGGACAGGTATCGGGTCTATGGCTACACCTTC
TRBJ1-1	once	TRBV7-9	TRBD1	CASISLEGAGTEAFF	TGTGCCAGCATTTCCCTCGAGGGGGCTGGTACTGAAGCTTTCTTT
TRBJ1-5	few	TRBV11-2	TRBD1	CASSLGQGGNQPQHF	TGTGCCAGCAGCCTGGGACAGGGTGGGAATCAGCCCCAGCATTTT
TRBJ2-5	.	TRBV27	.	CASRSLGHLEETQYF	TGTGCCAGCAGGAGCCTGGGGCACCTCGAAGAGACCCAGTACTTC
TRBJ2-5	.	TRBV2	TRBD1	CASRVGQLQETQYF	TGTGCCAGCAGAGTGGGACAGCTCCAAGAGACCCAGTACTTC
TRBJ2-6	once	TRBV5-1	.	CASSLAGESRTF	TGCGCCAGCAGCTTGGCCGGGGAGTCCCGGACTTTC
TRBJ2-1	.	TRBV7-9	TRBD1	CASSLKQGYNEQFF	TGTGCCAGCAGCTTAAAACAGGGGTACAATGAGCAGTTCTTC
TRBJ1-2	.	TRBV4-2	.	CASSQNGEGYTF	TGTGCCAGCAGCCAAAATGGAGAAGGCTACACCTTC
TRBJ1-1	.	TRBV15	.	CATSKVVTSRWEAFF	TGTGCCACCAGCAAAGTGGTCACCTCCCGGTGGGAAGCTTTCTTT
TRBJ2-7	once	TRBV11-2	TRBD2	CASSLGGRVYEQYF	TGTGCCAGCAGCTTAGGCGGGAGAGTCTACGAGCAGTACTTC
TRBJ1-2	.	TRBV27	TRBD1	CASSPPWGQSYGYTF	TGTGCCAGCAGTCCTCCCTGGGGACAGTCCTATGGCTACACCTTC
TRBJ1-4	.	TRBV28	.	CASSFRGGYEKLFF	TGTGCCAGCAGTTTCAGGGGCGGTTATGAAAAACTGTTTTTT
TRBJ2-1	.	TRBV6-1	.	CASSGQGLNEQFF	TGTGCCAGCAGTGGGCAGGGGTTGAATGAGCAGTTCTTC
TRBJ2-1	.	TRBV7-8	.	CASSLVRITGIVSEQFF	TGTGCCAGCAGCTTAGTGAGAATAACAGGGATTGTAAGTGAGCAGTTCTTC
TRBJ2-7	.	TRBV7-3	.	CASSPYQGSRAEQYF	TGTGCCAGCAGCCCCTATCAGGGGTCTCGGGCCGAGCAGTACTTC
TRBJ2-3	.	TRBV5-8	.	CASTLDFTDTQYF	TGTGCCAGCACCTTGGACTTCACAGATACGCAGTATTTT
TRBJ1-1	once	TRBV7-9	TRBD1	CASSSNGDRGPNTEAFF	TGTGCCAGCAGCAGTAACGGGGACAGGGGGCCGAACACTGAAGCTTTCTTT
TRBJ2-3	once	TRBV6-6	.	CASSFIRVASTDTQYF	TGTGCCAGCAGTTTCATCCGGGTAGCTAGCACAGATACGCAGTATTTT
TRBJ1-5	.	TRBV7-9	TRBD1	CASSLGQGGQPQHF	TGTGCCAGCAGCTTAGGACAGGGAGGTCAGCCCCAGCATTTT
TRBJ1-4	.	TRBV27	TRBD1	CASRPGTGWEKLFF	TGTGCCAGCAGGCCCGGGACAGGGTGGGAAAAACTGTTTTTT
TRBJ1-3	.	TRBV5-4	.	CASSPRGSDTIYF	TGTGCCAGCAGCCCAAGGGGATCTGACACCATATATTTT
TRBJ2-3	.	TRBV11-3	.	CASSSREGSDTQYF	TGTGCCAGCAGTTCACGTGAGGGCTCAGATACGCAGTATTTT
TRBJ2-1	.	TRBV5-5	.	CASSLFQGNNEQFF	TGTGCCAGCAGCTTGTTCCAGGGGAACAATGAGCAGTTCTTC
TRBJ1-2	.	TRBV6-5	TRBD1	CASSSPGQNYGYTF	TGTGCCAGCAGTTCCCCGGGACAGAACTATGGCTACACCTTC
TRBJ2-1	.	TRBV7-8	.	CASMSSDNEQFF	TGTGCCAGCATGTCGAGTGACAATGAGCAGTTCTTC
TRBJ1-3	.	TRBV15	.	CATSRAPTHTGTSGNTIYF	TGTGCCACCAGCAGAGCCCCAACACACACAGGGACCTCTGGAAACACCATATATTTT
TRBJ1-1	.	TRBV14	TRBD1	CASSIRTGGTEAFF	TGTGCCAGCAGCATCCGGACAGGGGGCACTGAAGCTTTCTTT
TRBJ2-7	.	TRBV30	.	CASSGAGSTYEQYF	TGTGCCAGTAGCGGAGCGGGTTCCACCTACGAGCAGTACTTC
TRBJ2-1	once	TRBV7-9	.	CASSRPSGDEQFF	TGTGCCAGCAGTCGACCCTCGGGGGATGAGCAGTTCTTC
TRBJ1-5	.	TRBV7-9	.	CASTTDLDGSNQPQHF	TGTGCCAGCACCACTGATCTAGACGGTAGCAATCAGCCCCAGCATTTT
TRBJ2-7	.	TRBV7-6	TRBD1	CASSLTGASYEQYF	TGTGCCAGCAGCTTAACAGGGGCCTCCTACGAGCAGTACTTC
TRBJ1-1	.	TRBV27	TRBD1	CASSIGDRAGEAFF	TGTGCCAGCAGTATTGGGGACAGGGCGGGTGAAGCTTTCTTT
TRBJ2-7	.	TRBV27	.	CASATGSYEQYF	TGTGCCAGCGCTACAGGGTCCTACGAGCAGTACTTC
TRBJ2-5	once	TRBV25-1	.	CASSGGGGETQYF	TGTGCCAGCAGTGGAGGTGGTGGAGAGACCCAGTACTTC
TRBJ2-3	.	TRBV7-8	.	CASSLAPGTDTQYF	TGTGCCAGCAGCTTAGCCCCGGGGACAGATACGCAGTATTTT
TRBJ1-2	.	TRBV18	TRBD1	CASLPRTGPIYGYTF	TGTGCCAGCCTTCCCCGGACAGGGCCTATCTATGGCTACACCTTC
TRBJ1-5	.	TRBV15	TRBD1	CATSQLDRGNQPQHF	TGTGCCACCAGCCAGCTCGACAGGGGCAATCAGCCCCAGCATTTT
TRBJ1-3	.	TRBV15	.	CATSADRWRGNTIYF	TGTGCCACCAGCGCCGACAGGTGGCGAGGAAACACCATATATTTT
TRBJ2-1	.	TRBV2	.	CASSGGVEQFF	TGTGCCAGCAGTGGCGGGGTAGAGCAGTTCTTC
TRBJ2-2	.	TRBV5-4	TRBD1	CASSHGQGPNTGELFF	TGTGCCAGCAGCCACGGACAGGGGCCGAACACCGGGGAGCTGTTTTTT
TRBJ1-2	medium-sized	TRBV9	.	CASSVLGHSYGYTF	TGTGCCAGCAGCGTACTGGGACATAGCTATGGCTACACCTTC
TRBJ1-3	.	TRBV7-8	TRBD1	CASSPMGIRDSFFSGNTIYF	TGTGCCAGCAGCCCCATGGGGATCCGGGACAGCTTCTTCTCTGGAAACACCATATATTTT